This entry features one TCR beta chain sequence. What this receptor recognizes is not known. No clone much larger than this one lies a single base away; base qualities are absent. The library was built by means of the immunoSEQ multiplex PCR assay. For the multiplex PCR, a mixture combining 60 forward primers for TCR Vbeta segments and 13 reverse primers for TCR Jbeta segments was used. The CDR3 region of rearranged TCR beta genes was amplified from genomic DNA by a multiplex PCR assay. Amplified TCR beta libraries were sequenced as 87-base-pair reads on the Illumina HiSeq System. For the original study's pipeline: Across the 670 or so repertoires, a later analysis counted roughly 77 million unique TCR beta chains, around 11 million of which were shared by at least two donors. Raw reads were error-corrected and collapsed into unique sequences by a nearest-neighbor algorithm in which closely related sequences were merged to remove PCR and sequencing errors. To assign V, D and J gene segments, CDR3 sequences were aligned to IMGT reference sequences. For a sequence to be retained, a match of at least six nucleotides to both a V gene segment and a J gene segment was required. A rearrangement was called productive if the CDR3 had no stop codons and remained in frame with V and J, and every other rearrangement was called non-productive. Following IMGT convention, CDR3 was defined as the stretch from the second conserved V-encoded cysteine up to the conserved J-encoded phenylalanine. In an earlier analysis of just under 600 of the donors, sequences lacking an unambiguous match to a single V gene segment were excluded. In an earlier analysis of 587 of the donors, V segments were called functional above 56.7% productive rearrangements and were called segregating when the between-donor standard deviation exceeded 5%. To diagnose cytomegalovirus status from the catalog of TCR beta chain sequences, a statistical classification framework was built. In a later analysis, TCR nucleotide sequences were compared against IMGT/GENE-DB human TR gene sequences so that V and J genes could be assigned. A later analysis assigned CDR3 sequences and most-parsimonious VDJ recombination scenarios with the TCRdist pipeline. In a later analysis, every TCR beta chain was defined by the combination of its CDR3 amino acid sequence and its V-gene family, and reads without a unique V-gene family were dropped. As a way to deal with suspected cross-contamination and a sequencing artifact, a later analysis dropped over 550 nucleotide sequences that were highly shared and had low generation probability. For each public chain, a later analysis derived a clonal expansion index from normalized ranks of inferred template counts within each repertoire. In a later analysis, generation probabilities were computed with a VDJ recombination model fitted to out-of-frame rearrangements, and the resulting probabilities were checked against IGoR. A later analysis scored TCR-TCR, TCR-HLA and TCR-CMV co-occurrence with hypergeometric tests, applying a repertoire-size bias correction to TCR pairs. In a later analysis, false discovery rates were estimated by permuting HLA or CMV assignments 20 times. In a later analysis, co-occurring TCRs were grouped with DBSCAN, and TCRdist sequence similarity was added when clustering was performed within HLA-allele-positive subsets. Repertoires with fewer than 30,000 or more than 120,000 public chains were left out of co-occurrence clustering, as were four to six repertoires with anomalous nucleotide sharing. The table was pulled from immuneACCESS by TCRdb, which kept in-frame rearrangements only. Such tables lose some clones; where checked, under half of the loss comes from unresolved V genes, and the rest has no known cause. V and J calls and clone size are copied from that table; D and trimming were computed from the DNA. The sample profile shows 95,000 to 150,000 clones; about 81% of them were found once. About 1% of the sample goes to the ten largest clones.

The CDR3 spans 15 residues, from the cysteine through the phenylalanine. The kept DNA is CDR3 alone, 45 bases in frame from the first base. Trimming removed 4 bases from V and 4 bases from J; the gene matches leave 5 bases unexplained. The germline V gene (reference sequence) yields SGHNT for CDR1 and YYREEE for CDR2. The data were obtained in a study of cytomegalovirus exposure and HLA in healthy donors (dated by TCRdb to the late 2010s). Broadly, across the study: In an earlier analysis of under 750 of the donors, 250 to 350 Gb of sequence data and 120 million or so unique TCR beta sequences from some 170 million T cells were reported. Approximately 310 gigabases of sequencing data and 70 million to 85 million unique TCR sequences were included in an early release covering roughly 700 HLA-typed donors. Alongside the repertoire data, information on donor age, sex, ethnicity and CMV serostatus was compiled. All discovery cohort repertoires had been generated on a single sequencing platform. A later analysis re-examined previously published TCR beta repertoires from roughly 650 donors and added high-resolution HLA genotyping to investigate patterns of TCR occurrence. The aim of the study was to test whether cataloging public T cell receptors could identify signatures of past pathogen exposure. An earlier analysis of 587 of the donors used high-throughput TCR beta sequencing to judge whether each TCR beta V gene segment behaved as functional or pseudogenic. In a later genetic analysis, genome-wide SNP genotypes for about 65% of the roughly 700 donors were used, and that subset was treated as a discovery cohort. To predict cytomegalovirus infection status, the study brought together high-throughput TCR immunosequencing, statistical association of individual TCRs with disease status, and machine learning. Because of strong linkage in the cohort, roughly 5 DR-DQ haplotypes were treated as single units for association and clustering. The number of donors typed differed by locus, with roughly 620-640 for A, B, C, DRB1 and DQB1, approximately 500 for DQA1, about 610 for DPA1, and 400 to 490 for DPB1. The genetic ancestry cluster associated with self-reported Caucasian donors included over 65% of the roughly 360 genotyped donors. Among some 400 genotyped donors of the cohort, an average of roughly 230,000 unique TCR beta nucleotide sequences was sequenced per donor, of which about 19% were non-productive. Both class I and class II loci were covered by HLA typing, at four-digit resolution. In the later analysis, no new phenotypic data were used to find candidate immune exposures; instead, reliance was placed on TCR beta sequences and their occurrence across donors. Along with the approximately 600-subject first cohort, a separate validation cohort of over a hundred different subjects was used. The study profiled the T cell repertoires of more than 500 subjects by immunosequencing and related them to cytomegalovirus serostatus. General study outcomes and caveats: The sequencing pipeline was judged likely to have produced a cluster of highly shared sequence variants as a technical artifact. Correlated functional status among segregating V segments might reflect linkage disequilibrium, but an unknown experimental factor could not be ruled out. In a later analysis, the rate of TCR association differed among HLA loci, with DRB1 alleles having the most associated TCRs and HLA-C alleles having the fewest. Because counts were too low, seventeen rarely observed V segments, including chromosome 9 orphons, were excluded from the earlier analysis of roughly 580 of the donors. HLA typing was unavailable for some donors at each locus, so association tests used only the typed subset. CMV serostatus was the only immune exposure information available for the cohort. In an earlier analysis of approximately 590 of the donors, most TCR beta V segments appeared in productive rearrangements about 90% or about 30% of the time, broadly matching IMGT annotations. A later genetic analysis associated a missense DCLRE1C variant with V-gene and J-gene trimming of TCR beta chains, and an independent cohort replicated the association. The authors suggested that the approach could potentially be extended to other disease states and immunological phenotypes. In a later analysis, HLA-associated TCR beta chains were found to be more clonally expanded and to have lower generation probabilities than equally common non-associated chains. Because the 87-base-pair reads could not distinguish some IMGT-functional V segments, including TRBV6-2 and TRBV6-3, those segments were excluded. In this cohort, only TCR beta chains were sequenced, and detectable features were limited by the absence of alpha or paired-chain data. Cytomegalovirus status was reported to be diagnosed by the classifier with high specificity and sensitivity in both the original and validation cohorts. Most TCR sequences were observed very rarely across donors, whereas some public TCRs were present in many individuals. In a later analysis, several top co-occurrence clusters were reported to appear linked to parvovirus B19, influenza, CMV and Epstein-Barr virus. Presence/absence analyses assumed roughly uniform sequencing depth across donors, an assumption that may not hold. At a false discovery rate of 0.05, a later analysis linked around 17,000 TCR beta sequences to specific HLA alleles. In vitro tests confirmed that three of the cytomegalovirus-associated TCR beta chains recognize cytomegalovirus antigens. The study gave a list of some 150 TCR beta chains associated with cytomegalovirus. A later analysis found that most CMV-associated TCR beta chains appeared HLA-restricted, with HLA associations seemingly driven largely by CMV exposure. Assigning TCR associations to individual alleles was difficult when HLA alleles, especially DR and DQ, strongly co-occurred. A further reported finding was that TCR beta sequences accurately predicted the HLA-A and HLA-B alleles for most subjects in the first cohort. Compared with the roughly 600-donor mean, donors in an Asian-associated ancestry cluster had fewer N-insertions in productive TCRs, according to a later genetic analysis.

The cohort comprised 670 or so healthy bone marrow donors. All cohort members were sampled while nominally healthy, although unrecorded immune exposures were likely present. The donor tested CMV seronegative and was one of the 352 seronegative cohort members. Every donor gave a peripheral blood sample, and the peripheral blood mononuclear cells from that sample were used for TCR beta sequencing. The Qiagen DNeasy Blood Extraction Kit was used to extract genomic DNA from the blood cell samples. Sequencing was carried out using PBMCs. This chain joins TRBV5-4 to TRBJ2-2; 9 middle bases align to TRBD2. The sequence came from a woman in her 30s in good health and CMV-seronegative. The encoded CDR3 is CASSQRSGGTGELFF. The DNA sequence reads TGTGCCAGCAGCCAACGTAGCGGGGGCACCGGGGAGCTGTTTTTT.